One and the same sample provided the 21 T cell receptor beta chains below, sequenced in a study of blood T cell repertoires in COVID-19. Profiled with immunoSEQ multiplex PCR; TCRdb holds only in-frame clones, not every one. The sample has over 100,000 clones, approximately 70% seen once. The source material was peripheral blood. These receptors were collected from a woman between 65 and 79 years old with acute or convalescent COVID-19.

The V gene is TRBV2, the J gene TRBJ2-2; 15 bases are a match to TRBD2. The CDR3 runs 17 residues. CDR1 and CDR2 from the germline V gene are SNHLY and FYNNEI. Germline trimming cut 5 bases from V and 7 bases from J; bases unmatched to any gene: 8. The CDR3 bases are TGTGCCAGCAGTACACCGGGACTAGCGGGGGGCGGCGGGGAGCTGTTTTTT. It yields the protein CASSTPGLAGGGGELFF.

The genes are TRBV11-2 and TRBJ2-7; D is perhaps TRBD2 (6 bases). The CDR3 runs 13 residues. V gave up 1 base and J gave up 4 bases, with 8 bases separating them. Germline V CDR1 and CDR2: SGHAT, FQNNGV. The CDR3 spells CASSLGLGYEQYF. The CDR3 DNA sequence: TGTGCCAGCAGCTTAGGACTAGGTTACGAGCAGTACTTC.

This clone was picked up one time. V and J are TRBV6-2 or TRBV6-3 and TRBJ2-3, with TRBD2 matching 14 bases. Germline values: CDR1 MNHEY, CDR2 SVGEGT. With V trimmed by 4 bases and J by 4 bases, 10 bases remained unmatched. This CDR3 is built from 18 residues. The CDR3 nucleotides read TGTGCCAGCAGTTCCACACTCCCGGGACTAGCGGGGGCAGATACGCAGTATTTT. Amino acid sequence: CASSSTLPGLAGADTQYF.

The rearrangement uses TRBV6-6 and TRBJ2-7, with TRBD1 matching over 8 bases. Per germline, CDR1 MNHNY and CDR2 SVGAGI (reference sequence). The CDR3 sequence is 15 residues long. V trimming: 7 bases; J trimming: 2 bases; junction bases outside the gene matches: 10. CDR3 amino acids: CASNQGTGLAYEQYF. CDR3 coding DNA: TGTGCCAGCAATCAGGGGACAGGCCTGGCCTACGAGCAGTACTTC.

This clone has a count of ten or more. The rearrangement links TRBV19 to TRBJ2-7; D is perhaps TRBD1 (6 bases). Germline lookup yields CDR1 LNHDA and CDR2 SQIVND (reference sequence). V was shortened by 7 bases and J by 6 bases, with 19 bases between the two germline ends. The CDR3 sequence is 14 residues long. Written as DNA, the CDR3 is TGTGCCAGTACCCTGGGGGCAGGGACGGGCGAGCAGTACTTC. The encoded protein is CASTLGAGTGEQYF.

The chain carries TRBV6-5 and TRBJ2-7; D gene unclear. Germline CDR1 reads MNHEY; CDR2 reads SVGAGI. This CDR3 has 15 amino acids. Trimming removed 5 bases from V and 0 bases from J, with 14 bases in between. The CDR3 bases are TGTGCCAGCAGTCTAGGCCGAATTAGCTCCTACGAGCAGTACTTC. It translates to CASSLGRISSYEQYF.

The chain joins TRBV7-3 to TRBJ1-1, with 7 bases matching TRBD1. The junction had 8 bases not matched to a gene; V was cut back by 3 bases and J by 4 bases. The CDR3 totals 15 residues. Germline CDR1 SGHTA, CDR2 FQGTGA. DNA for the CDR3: TGTGCCAGCAGCTTGAGGGGGCGCCAATTCACTGAAGCTTTCTTT. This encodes CASSLRGRQFTEAFF. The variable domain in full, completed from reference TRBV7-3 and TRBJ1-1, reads GAGVSQTPSNKVTEKGKYVELRCDPISGHTALYWYRQSLGQGPEFLIYFQGTGAADDSGLPNDRFFAVRPEGSVSTLKIQRTERGDSAVYLCASSLRGRQFTEAFFGQGTRLTVV.

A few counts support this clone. Here the CDR3 reads CASSRYGPSGGSEQFF. The CDR3 DNA sequence: TGTGCCAGCAGCCGTTATGGCCCTAGCGGGGGTAGCGAGCAGTTCTTC. The chain recombines TRBV5-4 with TRBJ2-1; 10 bases are a match to TRBD2. This CDR3 region has 16 residues. The J segment lost 10 bases and the V segment lost 4 bases, leaving 14 bases of the junction unmatched. The germline gives CDR1 SGHNT, CDR2 YYREEE (reference sequence).

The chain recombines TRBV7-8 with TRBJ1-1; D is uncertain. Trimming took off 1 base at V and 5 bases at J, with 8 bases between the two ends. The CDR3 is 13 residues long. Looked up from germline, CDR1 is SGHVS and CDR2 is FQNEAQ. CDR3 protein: CASSLGGRTEAFF. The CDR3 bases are TGTGCCAGCAGCTTAGGAGGGAGGACTGAAGCTTTCTTT.

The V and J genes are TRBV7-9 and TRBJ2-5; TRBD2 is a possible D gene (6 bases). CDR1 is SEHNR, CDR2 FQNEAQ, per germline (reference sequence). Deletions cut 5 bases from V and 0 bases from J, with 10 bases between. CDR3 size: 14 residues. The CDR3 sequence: CASSTRTNQETQYF. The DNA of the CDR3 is TGTGCCAGCAGCACCCGGACTAACCAAGAGACCCAGTACTTC.

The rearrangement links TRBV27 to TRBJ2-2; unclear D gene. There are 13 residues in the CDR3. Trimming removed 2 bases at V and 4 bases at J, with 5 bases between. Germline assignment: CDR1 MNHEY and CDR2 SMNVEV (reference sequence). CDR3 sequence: CASSLAGTGELFF. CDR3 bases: TGTGCCAGCAGTTTAGCAGGCACCGGGGAGCTGTTTTTT.

Here the CDR3 reads CASSRTHNRDGYTF. CDR3 DNA: TGTGCCAGCAGTCGGACACACAATCGGGATGGCTACACCTTC. This chain joins TRBV6-5 and TRBJ1-2; the D gene is possibly TRBD1 (5 bases). The CDR3 loop spans 14 amino acids. Germline CDR1 is MNHEY and CDR2 is SVGAGI. V was trimmed by 5 bases and J by 6 bases, leaving 16 bases between them.

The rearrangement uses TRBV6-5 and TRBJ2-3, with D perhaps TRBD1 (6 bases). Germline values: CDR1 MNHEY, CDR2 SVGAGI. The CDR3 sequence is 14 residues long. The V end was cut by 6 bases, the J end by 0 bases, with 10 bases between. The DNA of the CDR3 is TGTGCCAGCAGCATACAGGGTAGCACAGATACGCAGTATTTT. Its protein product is CASSIQGSTDTQYF.

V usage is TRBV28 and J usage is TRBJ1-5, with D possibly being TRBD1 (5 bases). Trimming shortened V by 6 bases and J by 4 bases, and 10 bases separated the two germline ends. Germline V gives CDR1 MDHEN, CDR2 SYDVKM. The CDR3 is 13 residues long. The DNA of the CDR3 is TGTGCCAGCAGCGGGGGGAGGAATCAGCCCCAGCATTTT. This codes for CASSGGRNQPQHF. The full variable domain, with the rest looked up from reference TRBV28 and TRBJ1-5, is DVKVTQSSRYLVKRTGEKVFLECVQDMDHENMFWYRQDPGLGLRLIYFSYDVKMKEKGDIPEGYSVSREKKERFSLILESASTNQTSMYLCASSGGRNQPQHFGDGTRLSIL.

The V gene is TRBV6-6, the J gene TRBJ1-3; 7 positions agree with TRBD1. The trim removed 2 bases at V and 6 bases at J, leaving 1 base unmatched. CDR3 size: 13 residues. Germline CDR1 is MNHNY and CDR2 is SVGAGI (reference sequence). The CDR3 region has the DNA TGTGCCAGCAGTTACGGGACAGAAAACACCATATATTTT. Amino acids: CASSYGTENTIYF.

DNA of the CDR3: TGTGCCAGCAGCTTAGCGCTGGCGGGAGGGAATGAGCAGTTCTTC. This codes for CASSLALAGGNEQFF. The rearrangement links TRBV7-8 to TRBJ2-1; 9 bases line up with TRBD2. Germline V gene sequence: CDR1 SGHVS, CDR2 FQNEAQ. The CDR3 length is 15 residues. The J segment lost 7 bases and the V segment lost 0 bases, leaving 4 bases of the junction unmatched.

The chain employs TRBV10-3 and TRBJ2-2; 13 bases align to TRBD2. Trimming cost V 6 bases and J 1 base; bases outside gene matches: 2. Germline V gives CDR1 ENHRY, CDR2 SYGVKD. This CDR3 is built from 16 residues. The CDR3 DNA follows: TGTGCCATCAGCAGGACTAGCGGGAGGAACACCGGGGAGCTGTTTTTT. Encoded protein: CAISRTSGRNTGELFF.

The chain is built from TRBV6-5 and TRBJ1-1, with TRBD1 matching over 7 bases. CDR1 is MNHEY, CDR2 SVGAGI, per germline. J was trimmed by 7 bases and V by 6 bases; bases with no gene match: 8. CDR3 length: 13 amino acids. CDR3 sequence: CASRPQGTGEAFF. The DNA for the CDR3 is TGTGCCAGCAGACCACAGGGGACTGGTGAAGCTTTCTTT.

The CDR3 protein is CASSLGTGKYTEAFF. As DNA, the CDR3 is TGTGCCAGCAGCTTAGGTACAGGGAAGTACACTGAAGCTTTCTTT. The chain uses TRBV7-6 and TRBJ1-1, with a tentative D call TRBD1 (6 bases). The germline V gene encodes CDR1 SGHVS and CDR2 FNYEAQ. V lost 1 base and J 3 bases, leaving 12 bases between the germline ends. The CDR3 spans 15 residues.

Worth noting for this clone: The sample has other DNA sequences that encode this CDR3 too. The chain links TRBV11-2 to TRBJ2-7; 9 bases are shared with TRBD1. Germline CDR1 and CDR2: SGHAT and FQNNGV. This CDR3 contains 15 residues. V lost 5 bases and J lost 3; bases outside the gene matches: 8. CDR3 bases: TGTGCCAGCAGCCGTGGGGACAGGGTCTTCTACGAGCAGTACTTC. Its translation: CASSRGDRVFYEQYF.

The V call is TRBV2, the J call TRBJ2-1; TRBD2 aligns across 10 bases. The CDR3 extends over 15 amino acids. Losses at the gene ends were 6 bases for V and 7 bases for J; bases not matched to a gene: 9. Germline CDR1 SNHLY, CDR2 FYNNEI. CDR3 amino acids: CASSSSGRAENEQFF. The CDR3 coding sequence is TGTGCCAGCAGCTCCAGCGGGAGGGCGGAAAATGAGCAGTTCTTC.